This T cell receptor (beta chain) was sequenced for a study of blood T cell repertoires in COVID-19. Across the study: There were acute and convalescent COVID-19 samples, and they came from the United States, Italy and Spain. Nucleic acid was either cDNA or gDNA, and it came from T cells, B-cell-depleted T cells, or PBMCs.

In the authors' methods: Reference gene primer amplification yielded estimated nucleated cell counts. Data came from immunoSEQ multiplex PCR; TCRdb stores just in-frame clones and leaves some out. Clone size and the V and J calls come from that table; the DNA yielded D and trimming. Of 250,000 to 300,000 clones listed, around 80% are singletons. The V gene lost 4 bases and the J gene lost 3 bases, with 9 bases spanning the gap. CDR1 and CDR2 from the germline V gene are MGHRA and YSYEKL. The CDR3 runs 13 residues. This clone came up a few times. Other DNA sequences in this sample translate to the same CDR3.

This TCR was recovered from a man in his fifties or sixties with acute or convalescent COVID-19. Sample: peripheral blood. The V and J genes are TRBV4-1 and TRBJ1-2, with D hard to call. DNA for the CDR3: TGCGCCAGCAGCCCCCGCGGCGACTATGGCTACACCTTC. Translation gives CASSPRGDYGYTF.